The 18 T cell receptor beta chains below were found in one sample sequenced in a study of blood T cell repertoires in COVID-19. Clones were read by immunoSEQ multiplex PCR, and TCRdb kept only the in-frame ones, dropping some. Of some 42,000 clones in the sample, approximately 88% are singletons; the top ten hold under 0.4%. The sequencing input was peripheral blood. These receptors came from a human donor in a cohort sampled during active COVID-19.

This chain links TRBV7-2 with TRBJ1-2, with a weak D call TRBD1 (5 bases). This CDR3 is 13 amino acids long. Germline V gives CDR1 SGHTA, CDR2 FQGNSA. V lost 4 bases and J lost 7, with 13 bases in between. DNA of the CDR3: TGTGCCAGCAGCTCTCAGGGTACGAGTGGCTACACCTTC. Residues: CASSSQGTSGYTF.

The gene calls are TRBV6-2 or TRBV6-3 and TRBJ1-6, with TRBD1 matching over 7 bases. Trimming cost V 4 bases and J 10 bases; bases outside gene matches: 16. CDR1 and CDR2 (germline): MNHEY, SVGEGT. This CDR3 region has 17 residues. In DNA, the CDR3 is TGTGCCAGCAGTTCTACAAGACAGGGAGGAATTCAGTCACCCCTCCACTTT. Encoded protein: CASSSTRQGGIQSPLHF.

This clone turned up a few times. The gene calls are TRBV18 and TRBJ1-1; TRBD1 might be the D (6 bases). Per the germline V gene, CDR1 is KGHSH and CDR2 is LQKENI. The CDR3 is 17 residues long. Trimming stripped 1 base from V and 0 bases from J, with 15 bases between. The DNA for the CDR3 is TGTGCCAGCTCACCACTTACAGGGCGTTCCCTGAACACTGAAGCTTTCTTT. This codes for CASSPLTGRSLNTEAFF. Drawing the rest from reference TRBV18 and TRBJ1-1, the complete variable domain is NAGVMQNPRHLVRRRGQEARLRCSPMKGHSHVYWYRQLPEEGLKFMVYLQKENIIDESGMPKERFSAEFPKEGPSILRIQQVVRGDSAAYFCASSPLTGRSLNTEAFFGQGTRLTVV.

This sequence joins TRBV5-6 and TRBJ1-1; D is unresolved. The CDR3 length is 11 residues. Between the trimmed V and J ends, which lost 0 bases and 6 bases, there was a span of 3 bases. CDR1 is SGHDT and CDR2 is YYEEEE in the germline V gene. CDR3 residues: CASSLAAEAFF. The CDR3 region has the DNA TGTGCCAGCAGCTTGGCCGCTGAAGCTTTCTTT.

The gene calls are TRBV7-2 and TRBJ1-5, with D possibly TRBD1 on 6 matching bases. Germline V lookup: CDR1 SGHTA, CDR2 FQGNSA. The CDR3 covers 14 residues. The germline V and J ends were trimmed by 1 base and 7 bases, with 11 bases remaining between them. The CDR3 sequence is CASSLEGVYQPQHF. Here the CDR3 DNA reads TGTGCCAGCAGCTTAGAGGGGGTCTACCAGCCCCAGCATTTT. Supplemented by reference TRBV7-2 and TRBJ1-5, the full variable domain reads GAGVSQSPSNKVTEKGKDVELRCDPISGHTALYWYRQSLGQGLEFLIYFQGNSAPDKSGLPSDRFSAERTGGSVSTLTIQRTQQEDSAVYLCASSLEGVYQPQHFGDGTRLSIL.

The J gene is TRBJ1-2, the V gene TRBV3-1 (or the pseudogene TRBV3-2), with a tentative D call TRBD1 (6 bases). Trimming removed 0 bases from V and 4 bases from J, with 12 bases in between. The germline V gene has CDR1 LGHDT and CDR2 YNNKEL (reference sequence). The CDR3 extends over 15 amino acids. Here the CDR3 DNA reads TGTGCCAGCAGCCAAGAGCGGGGGGCGGGCTATGGCTACACCTTC. Translated, it gives CASSQERGAGYGYTF.

V gene TRBV24-1 combines with J gene TRBJ1-2; D is possibly TRBD1 (5 bases). CDR1 and CDR2 (germline): KGHDR, SFDVKD. V was trimmed by 3 bases and J by 4 bases, leaving 8 bases between them. The CDR3 covers 13 residues. The CDR3 protein is CATSDRGLYGYTF. DNA of the CDR3: TGTGCCACCAGTGATAGGGGTCTCTATGGCTACACCTTC.

The chain recombines TRBV7-9 with TRBJ1-1, with D perhaps TRBD1 (5 bases). With 1 base removed from V and 2 bases from J, the gap between germline ends came to 8 bases. The CDR3 loop spans 14 amino acids. Germline lookup yields CDR1 SEHNR and CDR2 FQNEAQ (reference sequence). The CDR3 sequence: CASSLGQINTEAFF. The CDR3 DNA reads TGTGCCAGCAGCTTAGGACAGATAAACACTGAAGCTTTCTTT.

This chain joins TRBV28 and TRBJ1-4; 11 bases fit TRBD1. Germline CDR1 is MDHEN and CDR2 is SYDVKM. The CDR3 has 18 residues. Trimming cost V 7 bases and J 8 bases; bases outside gene matches: 18. DNA of the CDR3: TGTGCCAGCATCAAACCGTCCGGGACAGGGGGTCTGCGGGAAAAACTGTTTTTT. Protein: CASIKPSGTGGLREKLFF.

The chain is built from TRBV7-6 and TRBJ2-7, with TRBD1 as a possible D gene (7 bases). The V end lost 1 base, the J end lost 3 bases, and 13 bases lay between the germline ends. CDR1 and CDR2 from the germline V gene are SGHVS and FNYEAQ. The CDR3 has 15 amino acids. Written as DNA, the CDR3 is TGTGCCAGCAGCTTAGTGGCAGGGGGGCTCTACGAGCAGTACTTC. Its translation: CASSLVAGGLYEQYF.

J is TRBJ1-1 and V is TRBV6-5; D remains ambiguous. The CDR3 runs to 12 residues. Trimming shortened V by 8 bases and J by 10 bases, and 17 bases separated the two germline ends. Germline V CDR1 and CDR2: MNHEY, SVGAGI. This CDR3 reads CASLTAREAAFF. The DNA for the CDR3 is TGTGCCAGCTTGACTGCGAGAGAGGCAGCTTTCTTT.

This chain connects TRBV5-4 to TRBJ2-7; 15 bases fit TRBD2. This CDR3 is 18 amino acids long. Germline CDR1 SGHNT, CDR2 YYREEE (reference sequence). The ends lost 3 bases at V and 4 bases at J; junction bases unmatched: 11. The CDR3 region is CASSSLRPGLAGGYEQYF. The CDR3 DNA sequence: TGTGCCAGCAGCTCCCTCCGCCCGGGACTAGCGGGGGGATACGAGCAGTACTTC.

This clone has just a few counts. The rearrangement uses TRBV7-9 and TRBJ1-3, with 8 bases matching TRBD1. Germline CDR1 SEHNR, CDR2 FQNEAQ (reference sequence). There are 19 residues in the CDR3. Trimming at V came to 4 bases and at J to 0 bases, leaving 14 bases not matched to a gene. In DNA form, the CDR3 reads TGTGCCAGCAGCTGGGACAGGAAACGGGTACGCAACTCTGGAAACACCATATATTTT. This codes for CASSWDRKRVRNSGNTIYF.

The chain links TRBV19 to TRBJ2-7; the D gene is possibly TRBD1 (6 bases). V dropped 4 bases and J dropped 3 bases, with 7 bases sitting between them. The CDR3 length is 12 residues. The germline V gene has CDR1 LNHDA and CDR2 SQIVND (reference sequence). The CDR3 is CASSKDSYEQYF. The DNA of the CDR3 is TGTGCCAGTAGTAAGGACAGCTACGAGCAGTACTTC.

J is TRBJ1-1 and V is TRBV9; 7 nucleotides match TRBD1. V was pared by 0 bases and J by 8 bases, with 4 bases of the junction left unmatched. The CDR3 contains 13 residues. Germline V gene sequence: CDR1 SGDLS, CDR2 YYNGEE. CDR3 coding DNA: TGTGCCAGCAGCGTAGGGCAGGGGGTGGAAGCTTTCTTT. Protein: CASSVGQGVEAFF.

The rearrangement links TRBV4-3 to TRBJ1-1, with D tentatively TRBD1 (6 bases). Germline lookup yields CDR1 LGHNA and CDR2 YSLEER. V was shortened by 0 bases and J by 2 bases, with 13 bases between the two germline ends. The CDR3 is 16 residues long. The DNA for the CDR3 is TGCGCCAGCAGCCAAGAATGGTCGGGACATAACACTGAAGCTTTCTTT. Protein sequence: CASSQEWSGHNTEAFF.

The DNA for the CDR3 is TGTGCCAGCAGCCAAGAAGTCAGGGGAGGGGGCTACACCTTC. It specifies CASSQEVRGGGYTF. This chain uses TRBV3-1 (or the pseudogene TRBV3-2) with TRBJ1-2, with D possibly matching TRBD1 (6 bases). Per the germline V gene, CDR1 is LGHDT and CDR2 is YNNKEL (reference sequence). The CDR3 is made up of 14 amino acids. Trimming stripped 0 bases from V and 8 bases from J, with 13 bases between.

V usage is TRBV5-1 and J usage is TRBJ1-4, with a weak D call TRBD1 (5 bases). There are 16 residues in the CDR3. V was clipped by 0 bases and J by 0 bases, with 9 bases between them. The germline V gene encodes CDR1 SGHRS and CDR2 YFSETQ. Here the CDR3 reads CASSLARGTTNEKLFF. The CDR3 DNA is TGCGCCAGCAGCTTGGCCCGGGGGACAACTAATGAAAAACTGTTTTTT.